These 15 T cell receptor beta chains came from one sample sequenced in a study of shared clonotypes between healthy human individuals. CD45RO-negative, CCR7-positively selected cells formed the naive CD8 fraction, excluding terminally differentiated effector memory CD45RA+ cells. The protocol was immunoSEQ multiplex PCR, while the TCRdb copy is restricted to in-frame clones and leaves out a portion. The sample includes about 750,000 clones, over 90% of them seen just once. The source material was naive CD8+ T cells sorted from blood. These receptors all come from a man aged 25-40 years in good health.

The chain uses TRBV2 and TRBJ2-7, with D possibly matching TRBD2 (5 bases). From germline, CDR1 is SNHLY and CDR2 FYNNEI. Trimming left V 7 bases short and J 0 bases short, with 10 bases between. The CDR3 length is 13 residues. In nucleotides, the CDR3 is TGTGCCAGCACCCGGGAAAGCTCCTACGAGCAGTACTTC. It encodes CASTRESSYEQYF.

This chain uses TRBV7-9 with TRBJ2-3, with D uncertain. The germline V gene has CDR1 SEHNR and CDR2 FQNEAQ (reference sequence). CDR3 length: 16 residues. The ends were cut back, 5 bases at V and 0 bases at J, with 15 bases in the middle. CDR3 sequence: CASSPHGSSSTDTQYF. CDR3 nucleotides: TGTGCCAGCAGCCCGCACGGGTCCTCTAGCACAGATACGCAGTATTTT. The full variable domain, in which reference TRBV7-9 and TRBJ2-3 provide the parts outside the CDR3, is DTGVSQNPRHKITKRGQNVTFRCDPISEHNRLYWYRQTLGQGPEFLTYFQNEAQLEKSRLLSDRFSAERPKGSFSTLEIQRTEQGDSAMYLCASSPHGSSSTDTQYFGPGTRLTVL.

The gene calls are TRBV4-1 and TRBJ2-2; D remains unclear. The V end was cut by 0 bases, the J end by 3 bases, with 5 bases between. The germline V gene encodes CDR1 MGHRA and CDR2 YSYEKL. CDR3 length equals 14 residues. CDR3 in DNA: TGCGCCAGCAGCCAAGAAGACTACACCGGGGAGCTGTTTTTT. Translating gives CASSQEDYTGELFF.

This sequence joins TRBV25-1 and TRBJ2-5; 7 bases fit TRBD1. Germline V gene sequence: CDR1 MGHDK, CDR2 SYGVNS. The CDR3 runs 14 residues. The J segment lost 3 bases and the V segment lost 4 bases, leaving 5 bases of the junction unmatched. As DNA, the CDR3 is TGTGCCAGCAGTGCCCTGACAGGGAAAGAGACCCAGTACTTC. Protein: CASSALTGKETQYF.

The chain joins TRBV4-1 to TRBJ1-5; unclear D gene. V lost 0 bases, J lost 1 base, and 7 bases lay in between. This CDR3 spans 15 amino acids. CDR1 and CDR2 from the germline V gene are MGHRA and YSYEKL. CDR3: CASSQDSASNQPQHF. As DNA, the CDR3 is TGCGCCAGCAGCCAAGACAGTGCCAGCAATCAGCCCCAGCATTTT.

The chain is built from TRBV29-1 and TRBJ1-4; D uncertain. V shed 8 bases and J shed 1 base, with 11 bases lying between them. The CDR3 sequence is 13 residues long. Per the germline V gene, CDR1 is SQVTM and CDR2 is ANQGSEA. Written as DNA, the CDR3 is TGCAGCTTTAGGGCAGAAACTAATGAAAAACTGTTTTTT. Its protein product is CSFRAETNEKLFF.

This rearrangement joins TRBV19 to TRBJ2-7; D gene ambiguous. Looked up from germline, CDR1 is LNHDA and CDR2 is SQIVND (reference sequence). The CDR3 extends over 16 amino acids. V lost 1 base and J 3 bases, leaving 16 bases between the germline ends. The CDR3 loop reads CASSIGETGLYYEQYF. CDR3 nucleotide sequence: TGTGCCAGTAGTATAGGGGAAACGGGTCTTTACTACGAGCAGTACTTC. Drawing the rest from reference TRBV19 and TRBJ2-7, the complete variable domain is DGGITQSPKYLFRKEGQNVTLSCEQNLNHDAMYWYRQDPGQGLRLIYYSQIVNDFQKGDIAEGYSVSREKKESFPLTVTSAQKNPTAFYLCASSIGETGLYYEQYFGPGTRLTVT.

The chain joins TRBV4-3 to TRBJ2-3; the D is unclear. This CDR3 comprises 16 residues. V was pared by 1 base and J by 2 bases, with 13 bases between. Germline CDR1 LGHNA, CDR2 YSLEER. CDR3 loop: CASSQGFLQVTDTQYF. The CDR3 DNA sequence: TGCGCCAGCAGCCAAGGTTTCCTTCAGGTCACAGATACGCAGTATTTT.

The chain links TRBV28 to TRBJ2-7; D is unclear. The CDR3 length is 10 residues. The V gene lost 8 bases and the J gene lost 4 bases, with 6 bases spanning the gap. CDR1 and CDR2 from the germline V gene are MDHEN and SYDVKM. Here the CDR3 reads CASSRYEQYF. The CDR3 DNA reads as TGTGCCAGCTCTCGGTACGAGCAGTACTTC.

J is TRBJ2-2 and V is TRBV14, with D perhaps matching TRBD1 or TRBD2 (5 bases each). V lost 3 bases to trimming and J lost 0 bases, with 20 bases between them. There are 19 residues in the CDR3. Per germline, CDR1 SGHDN and CDR2 FVKESK. Written as DNA, the CDR3 is TGTGCCAGCAGCCACAATCTACCCCGGGGCTCCACGAACACCGGGGAGCTGTTTTTT. Its translation: CASSHNLPRGSTNTGELFF. Combining the CDR3 with reference TRBV14 and TRBJ2-2 gives the whole variable domain EAGVTQFPSHSVIEKGQTVTLRCDPISGHDNLYWYRRVMGKEIKFLLHFVKESKQDESGMPNNRFLAERTGGTYSTLKVQPAELEDSGVYFCASSHNLPRGSTNTGELFFGEGSRLTVL.

The rearrangement links TRBV10-3 to TRBJ1-2; maybe TRBD1 (5 bases). The V and J ends lost 3 bases and 2 bases respectively, with 19 bases between them. The CDR3 is made up of 17 amino acids. Germline CDR1 is ENHRY and CDR2 is SYGVKD. The CDR3 is CAISESTSRALNYGYTF. CDR3 DNA: TGTGCCATCAGTGAATCCACCTCCAGGGCCTTGAACTATGGCTACACCTTC.

This clone appeared once. The chain uses TRBV28 and TRBJ2-3; tentative D call: TRBD1 (7 bases). Trimming stripped 2 bases from V and 5 bases from J, with 17 bases between. Germline assignment: CDR1 MDHEN and CDR2 SYDVKM. This CDR3 is built from 16 residues. The DNA for the CDR3 is TGTGCCAGCAGTTTAATTTTCAGGGGGGCGATAGATACGCAGTATTTT. Residues: CASSLIFRGAIDTQYF.

The V gene is TRBV11-2, the J gene TRBJ1-5, with D uncertain. V dropped 1 base and J dropped 4 bases, with 8 bases sitting between them. The CDR3 has 14 residues. The germline V gene has CDR1 SGHAT and CDR2 FQNNGV. The CDR3, as DNA: TGTGCCAGCAGCTTAGCAGGAGCAAATCAGCCCCAGCATTTT. It codes for CASSLAGANQPQHF.

The chain links TRBV7-9 to TRBJ2-1; the D gene could be TRBD1 or TRBD2 (6 bases each). Deletions cut 4 bases from V and 12 bases from J, with 13 bases between. Germline values: CDR1 SEHNR, CDR2 FQNEAQ (reference sequence). The CDR3 is 12 amino acids. The DNA of the CDR3 is TGTGCCAGCAGCTCGCTGGGGGGCAGGCAGTTCTTC. Translation gives CASSSLGGRQFF.

The chain has TRBV29-1 and TRBJ2-7, with D possibly TRBD2 on 5 matching bases. The CDR3 is made up of 13 amino acids. V was shortened by 2 bases and J by 4 bases, with 12 bases between the two germline ends. Germline V gene data show CDR1 as SQVTM and CDR2 as ANQGSEA. Here the CDR3 reads CSVEPGIGYEQYF. DNA for the CDR3: TGCAGCGTTGAACCCGGGATCGGTTACGAGCAGTACTTC.